Listed below are T cell receptor beta chains from one sample, sequenced in a study of blood T cell repertoires in COVID-19. Only in-frame clones appear in the TCRdb table, and some are missing; sequencing was by immunoSEQ multiplex PCR. Among hundreds of thousands of clones, approximately 89% were seen once, and the ten largest hold 1.5% to 2.5%. Sequencing was carried out using PBMCs or T cells enriched from blood (not recorded which). These receptors were obtained from a man aged 35 to 55 in a cohort exposed to, infected with or recovered from COVID-19 (not recorded which). CDR3s include the opening cysteine and the closing phenylalanine or tryptophan. The D gene is left open where the match is weak. Expanded clones are given a class, and other clones once, few, many or no size at all.

clone size	V gene	J gene	D gene	CDR3 DNA	CDR3 protein
-	TRBV4-2	TRBJ2-7	-	TGTGCCAGCAGCCGGGATGTACGGGGCGAGCAGTACTTC	CASSRDVRGEQYF
-	TRBV3-1/TRBV3-2	TRBJ1-1	TRBD1	TGTGCCAGCGGAACAGGGGGGACTGAAGCTTTCTTT	CASGTGGTEAFF
-	TRBV29-1	TRBJ2-5	TRBD1	TGCAGCGTCGTGGACAGGGCGTCGGAGACCCAGTACTTC	CSVVDRASETQYF
-	TRBV19	TRBJ1-1	-	TGTGCCAGTGGGGTTGGCGGGGATGGAACTGAAGCTTTCTTT	CASGVGGDGTEAFF
-	TRBV7-9	TRBJ1-1	-	TGTGCCAGCAGCCTGGAGGGTCGAACTGAAGCTTTCTTT	CASSLEGRTEAFF
-	TRBV5-1	TRBJ1-1	-	TGCGCCAGCAGCTTGACAGGCTTAAACACTGAAGCTTTCTTT	CASSLTGLNTEAFF
-	TRBV5-4	TRBJ2-7	TRBD1	TGTGCCAGCGGCCGACAGGGGGTGAACGAGCAGTACTTC	CASGRQGVNEQYF
-	TRBV2	TRBJ2-3	-	TGTGCCAGCAGTGAAGCCTGGGGGCGTGGAGATACGCAGTATTTT	CASSEAWGRGDTQYF
-	TRBV19	TRBJ2-2	-	TGTGCCACCCGGAGACGGGAGAACACCGGGGAGCTGTTTTTT	CATRRRENTGELFF
-	TRBV6-5	TRBJ2-6	-	TGTGCCAGCAGGCAAACAGGGTTCCGGGCCAACGTCCTGACTTTC	CASRQTGFRANVLTF
-	TRBV28	TRBJ2-1	TRBD2	TGTGCCAGCAGTTTAGGGACTACAGAGCCCAATGAGCAGTTCTTC	CASSLGTTEPNEQFF
-	TRBV7-9	TRBJ2-2	-	TGTGTCAGCAGCTTAGGCGGTAGCGCCAGTGTCACCGGGGAGCTGTTTTTT	CVSSLGGSASVTGELFF
-	TRBV19	TRBJ1-5	TRBD1	TGTGCCAGTACCACCAGGGGGACAGTGGGCAATCAGCCCCAGCATTTT	CASTTRGTVGNQPQHF
-	TRBV4-2	TRBJ2-1	-	TGTGCCAGCAGCCGCACGGGACTTACTTACAATGAGCAGTTCTTC	CASSRTGLTYNEQFF
-	TRBV5-1	TRBJ2-1	-	TGCGCCAGCAGCTTGGGGCAGGGTATGGATGAGCAGTTCTTC	CASSLGQGMDEQFF
-	TRBV7-8	TRBJ1-6	-	TGTGCCAGCAGCCTCAGGGTGGAAAATTCACCCCTCCACTTT	CASSLRVENSPLHF
-	TRBV6-1	TRBJ2-2	-	TGTGCCAGCAGTGATTCGCTTGTTTTTGCCGGTGGCACCGGGGAGCTGTTTTTT	CASSDSLVFAGGTGELFF
-	TRBV14	TRBJ2-7	TRBD2	TGTGCCAGCAGTCCATTAGCGGGAGGGCAGTACGAGCAGTACTTC	CASSPLAGGQYEQYF
-	TRBV7-8	TRBJ2-5	-	TGTGCCAGCAGCGCGGGACGGTCGGGTATGTTAGAGACCCAGTACTTC	CASSAGRSGMLETQYF
-	TRBV28	TRBJ1-5	-	TGTGCCAGCAGAGGCACGGGTAATCAGCCCCAGCATTTT	CASRGTGNQPQHF
-	TRBV2	TRBJ1-5	TRBD1	TGTGCCAGCAGTCTCCTAAGTATTTGGGACAGGGGTGGCAATCAGCCCCAGCATTTT	CASSLLSIWDRGGNQPQHF
-	TRBV3-1/TRBV3-2	TRBJ1-4	TRBD1	TGTGCCAGCTCCCCAGGGGGCGGTGAAAAACTGTTTTTT	CASSPGGGEKLFF
-	TRBV11-2	TRBJ2-3	TRBD2	TGTGCCAGCAGCCCCAGACTAGCGGGAGGGGGTAGGGTCACAGATACGCAGTATTTT	CASSPRLAGGGRVTDTQYF
-	TRBV20-1	TRBJ2-1	TRBD2	TGCAGTGCTCGTGGGGTGAGCGGGAGGATACAGTTCTTC	CSARGVSGRIQFF
-	TRBV28	TRBJ1-2	-	TGTGCCAGCAGTTTTCAGGGGAATAATGGCTACACCTTC	CASSFQGNNGYTF
-	TRBV6-2/TRBV6-3	TRBJ2-7	TRBD2	TGTGCCAGCAGCTTGCTAGCGGGAATTACCTACGAGCAGTACTTC	CASSLLAGITYEQYF
-	TRBV5-1	TRBJ1-1	-	TGCGCCAGCAGCTTGGTAAGGGGCCCCACTGAAGCTTTCTTT	CASSLVRGPTEAFF
-	TRBV19	TRBJ2-5	TRBD1	TGTGCCAGTAGTATCGGACAGGGGATCGAGGAGACCCAGTACTTC	CASSIGQGIEETQYF
once	TRBV5-1	TRBJ1-5	-	TGCGCCAGCAGCTGGGACCCCGACAGGTTTAATCAGCCCCAGCATTTT	CASSWDPDRFNQPQHF
-	TRBV20-1	TRBJ1-4	TRBD1	TGCAGTGCTAGTCCAGACAGGGCAGAAAAACTGTTTTTT	CSASPDRAEKLFF
-	TRBV7-8	TRBJ1-5	-	TGTGCCAGCAGCTTAATGGGGGGGAACAATCAGCCCCAGCATTTT	CASSLMGGNNQPQHF
once	TRBV4-2	TRBJ2-7	-	TGTGCCAGCAGCCAAGATCAAACCCGCTCGGGCGAGCAGTACTTC	CASSQDQTRSGEQYF
-	TRBV4-2	TRBJ1-2	TRBD1	TGTGCCAGCAGCCAAGGGCTGTTAGGGGGCTACTATGGCTACACCTTC	CASSQGLLGGYYGYTF
-	TRBV28	TRBJ1-2	-	TGTGCCAGCAGTTTATCCTCGGAGGGTTTCTATGGCTACACCTTC	CASSLSSEGFYGYTF
-	TRBV2	TRBJ2-5	-	TGTGCCAGCAGCGAACCGGGACTGGGGAGAGAGACCCAGTACTTC	CASSEPGLGRETQYF
-	TRBV2	TRBJ2-2	-	TGTGCCAGCAAGATTTGGCAAACGAACACCGGGGAGCTGTTTTTT	CASKIWQTNTGELFF